Each of the 27 T cell receptor beta chains below was sequenced from the same sample in a study of T-cell memory formation after mild COVID-19. One entry per CDR3 protein results from TCRdb running MiXCR on the 5' RACE reads. Among over 300,000 distinct CDR3 sequences listed, 20% to 25% were seen once. Sequencing was done on a sample of PBMCs or a T cell subset sorted from them (not recorded which). These receptors came from a man between 18 and 29 years old who had mild COVID-19 (a few samples of this study predate the infection). Cell type and time point are not known.

This rearrangement joins TRBV5-1 to TRBJ2-3, with 11 bases that match TRBD1. The junction had 9 bases not matched to a gene; V was cut back by 5 bases and J by 4 bases. The length of the CDR3 is 16 residues. Germline CDR1 is SGHRS and CDR2 is YFSETQ. CDR3 DNA sequence: TGCGCCAGCAGTCTGGCTCCGGGACAGGGGGCAGATACGCAGTATTTT. Translation: CASSLAPGQGADTQYF.

In nucleotides, the CDR3 is TGTGCCAGCAGTTACCAACCATACAATGAGCAGTTCTTC. It yields the protein CASSYQPYNEQFF. The V and J genes are TRBV6-5 and TRBJ2-1, with D uncertain. The ends were cut back, 2 bases at V and 4 bases at J, with 6 bases in the middle. Germline CDR1 and CDR2: MNHEY and SVGAGI. The CDR3 has 13 residues.

V and J are TRBV5-4 and TRBJ2-7; TRBD2 might be the D (5 bases). Germline loops: CDR1 SGHNT, CDR2 YYREEE (reference sequence). This CDR3 spans 13 amino acids. The germline V and J ends were trimmed by 4 bases and 6 bases, with 14 bases remaining between them. CDR3 region: CASSPTAAGEQYF. The CDR3, as DNA: TGTGCCAGCAGCCCGACTGCGGCGGGCGAGCAGTACTTC.

The genes are TRBV3-1 and TRBJ2-2, with D hard to call. The CDR3 length is 11 residues. Trimming took 6 bases from V and 6 from J, leaving 5 bases between them. Germline V lookup: CDR1 LGHDT, CDR2 YNNKEL (reference sequence). DNA of the CDR3: TGTGCCAGCAGGGTTGCCGGGGAGCTGTTTTTT. Residues: CASRVAGELFF.

The chain employs TRBV7-3 and TRBJ2-3, with 12 nucleotides matching TRBD1. The J segment lost 5 bases and the V segment lost 3 bases, leaving 6 bases of the junction unmatched. CDR1 and CDR2 (germline): SGHTA, FQGTGA. The CDR3 runs to 16 residues. CDR3 nucleotide sequence: TGTGCCAGCAGCTTGAAGGGACAGGGGGCGAAAGATACGCAGTATTTT. Its translation: CASSLKGQGAKDTQYF.

This clonotype occurred a few times. CDR3 nucleotide sequence: TGCGCCAGCAGCCAAGATAGGAGACAGGGGGGTCAGCCCCAGCATTTT. Its translation: CASSQDRRQGGQPQHF. This chain connects TRBV4-1 to TRBJ1-5, with TRBD1 matching over 9 bases. The V and J ends lost 0 bases and 6 bases, in that order; junction bases with no gene match: 6. The CDR3 runs to 16 residues. Germline lookup yields CDR1 MGHRA and CDR2 YSYEKL.

This clonotype has only a few counts. This chain uses TRBV20-1 with TRBJ2-2, with D maybe TRBD2 (5 bases). CDR1 and CDR2 (germline): DFQATT, SNEGSKA (reference sequence). The CDR3 length is 13 residues. V lost 3 bases and J lost 3, with 8 bases in between. As DNA, the CDR3 is TGCAGTGCTAGTTGGCGGGACACCGGGGAGCTGTTTTTT. This sequence encodes CSASWRDTGELFF.

CDR3 nucleotide sequence: TGCAGCGTTGCAATCGGCCAGGGTGGCTACACCTTC. Translating it yields CSVAIGQGGYTF. The V gene is TRBV29-1, the J gene TRBJ1-2; tentative D call: TRBD1 (5 bases). Trimming shortened V by 4 bases and J by 7 bases, and 13 bases separated the two germline ends. CDR1 is SQVTM, CDR2 ANQGSEA, per germline. The CDR3 covers 12 residues.

The chain has TRBV21-1 and TRBJ1-5; the D call TRBD1 from the table was never checked on the DNA. TRBV21-1 is listed as a pseudogene. CDR3 length equals 15 residues. CDR3 sequence reads: CASSNRKGIDQPQHF. In nucleotides, the CDR3 is TGTGCCAGCAGCAACCGTAAGGGGATCGATCAGCCACAGCATTTT.

The V and J genes are TRBV12-3 or TRBV12-4 and TRBJ2-1; 7 bases fit TRBD2. J lost 3 bases, V lost 6 bases, and 11 bases had no gene match. CDR3 size: 16 residues. CDR3 sequence reads: CASRNTGGGDYNEQFF. CDR3 sequence (DNA): TGTGCCAGCAGAAACACTGGGGGAGGGGACTACAATGAGCAGTTCTTC.

The V call is TRBV5-1, the J call TRBJ2-3, with TRBD2 matching over 8 bases. The length of the CDR3 is 14 residues. After removal of 0 bases from V and 4 bases from J, the junction contained 1 base not matched to a gene. CDR1 is SGHRS and CDR2 is YFSETQ in the germline V gene. CDR3 residues: CASSLERGPDTQYF. In DNA form, the CDR3 reads TGCGCCAGCAGCTTGGAGCGGGGGCCAGATACGCAGTATTTT.

This clonotype was counted a few times. The rearrangement uses TRBV19 and TRBJ2-7, with TRBD1 identical over 8 bases. In germline, CDR1 is LNHDA, CDR2 SQIVND (reference sequence). V lost 2 bases, J lost 5 bases, and 8 bases stayed unmatched. The CDR3 contains 15 residues. Written as DNA, the CDR3 is TGTGCCAGTAGTATACAGGGGGCCATCTTCCACGAGCAGTACTTC. It codes for CASSIQGAIFHEQYF.

The CDR3 loop reads CASSQNLAGDTYEQYF. CDR3 sequence (DNA): TGTGCCAGCAGCCAAAACCTAGCGGGGGACACCTACGAGCAGTACTTC. V usage is TRBV7-9 and J usage is TRBJ2-7; TRBD2 matches at 10 bases. Germline CDR1 SEHNR, CDR2 FQNEAQ (reference sequence). The trim removed 5 bases at V and 2 bases at J, leaving 9 bases unmatched. This CDR3 has 16 residues.

This clonotype was counted only a few times. This chain connects TRBV6-5 to TRBJ2-7; 8 nucleotides line up with TRBD2. The germline V gene encodes CDR1 MNHEY and CDR2 SVGAGI. Germline trimming cut 7 bases from V and 3 bases from J; bases unmatched to any gene: 5. The CDR3 extends over 13 amino acids. The CDR3 bases are TGTGCCAGCACCCAGGGGACTAGCTACGAGCAGTACGTC. Translating gives CASTQGTSYEQYV.

The CDR3 here is CASIPAYGLTEAFF. The CDR3 nucleotides are TGTGCCAGCATCCCGGCGTACGGGTTGACTGAAGCTTTCTTT. V is TRBV12-3 or TRBV12-4 and J is TRBJ1-1; D call uncertain. The CDR3 has 14 residues. The germline V and J ends were trimmed by 7 bases and 5 bases, with 17 bases remaining between them.

The chain combines TRBV20-1 with TRBJ2-2; D might be TRBD2 (7 bases). The CDR3 length is 14 residues. CDR1 DFQATT and CDR2 SNEGSKA come from the germline V gene (reference sequence). The CDR3 sequence is CSAPRGGGTGELFF. In DNA, the CDR3 is TGCAGCGCCCCAAGGGGGGGGGGCACCGGGGAGCTGTTTTTT.

This clonotype was counted at least ten times. This chain links TRBV6-2 or TRBV6-3 with TRBJ2-3; 7 bases line up with TRBD2. The CDR3 is 17 amino acids. V lost 4 bases to trimming and J lost 0 bases; unmatched junction nucleotides: 10. Germline V gives CDR1 MNHEY, CDR2 SVGEGT. The DNA for the CDR3 is TGTGCCAGCAGTTCTAAGGAGGCGGGGGAGAGCACAGATACGCAGTATTTT. Translation: CASSSKEAGESTDTQYF.

The V and J genes are TRBV9 and TRBJ1-2; weak D call: TRBD1 (6 bases). This CDR3 comprises 14 residues. The germline gives CDR1 SGDLS, CDR2 YYNGEE. The V end was cut by 0 bases, the J end by 6 bases, with 12 bases between. CDR3 in DNA: TGTGCCAGCAGCGTAGGAGACCACAGGGATGGCTACACCTTC. Its protein product is CASSVGDHRDGYTF.

The table lists this clonotype with a few counts. The J gene is TRBJ1-1, the V gene TRBV20-1; 8 bases fit TRBD1. The CDR3 covers 15 residues. From germline, CDR1 is DFQATT and CDR2 SNEGSKA (reference sequence). The J segment lost 3 bases and the V segment lost 8 bases, leaving 14 bases of the junction unmatched. CDR3 nucleotides: TGCAGTCCACATGGGCCCTCGGACAGGGACACTGAAGCTTTCTTT. Amino acids: CSPHGPSDRDTEAFF.

The V call is TRBV5-1, the J call TRBJ1-1, with TRBD1 as a possible D gene (5 bases). V dropped 4 bases and J dropped 0 bases, with 13 bases sitting between them. Germline assignment: CDR1 SGHRS and CDR2 YFSETQ. The CDR3 consists of 15 residues. This chain's CDR3 is CASSLQGRMNTEAFF. CDR3 DNA sequence: TGCGCCAGCAGCCTGCAGGGCAGGATGAACACTGAAGCTTTCTTT.

This clonotype turned up a few times. V gene TRBV20-1 combines with J gene TRBJ1-2; no definite D call. Germline V gene data show CDR1 as DFQATT and CDR2 as SNEGSKA (reference sequence). The CDR3 contains 13 residues. The germline V and J ends were trimmed by 2 bases and 12 bases, with 19 bases remaining between them. CDR3 DNA sequence: TGCAGTGCTAGATTCGATCCAAACCCAATGGACACCTTC. Residues: CSARFDPNPMDTF.

V and J are TRBV4-2 and TRBJ2-7; 9 bases line up with TRBD1. There are 15 residues in the CDR3. V dropped 0 bases and J dropped 3; count of bases not matched to a gene: 3. Germline CDR1 reads LGHNA; CDR2 reads YNFKEQ. The CDR3 DNA reads TGTGCCAGCAGCCAAGAAGGGACAGGGTACTACGAGCAGTACTTC. Protein product: CASSQEGTGYYEQYF.

This clonotype was found many times. The chain employs TRBV20-1 and TRBJ2-5, with D perhaps TRBD1 or TRBD2 (6 bases each). The CDR3 contains 13 residues. Trimming took off 5 bases at V and 5 bases at J, with 15 bases between the two ends. CDR1 DFQATT and CDR2 SNEGSKA come from the germline V gene (reference sequence). The CDR3 is CSAPTGAGETQYF. The CDR3 coding sequence is TGCAGTGCTCCGACGGGGGCGGGCGAGACCCAGTACTTC.

This clonotype was observed a few times. The chain recombines TRBV3-1 with TRBJ1-4; no reliable D call. Trimming pared 10 bases from V and 9 bases from J, leaving 9 bases between. Germline CDR1 reads LGHDT; CDR2 reads YNNKEL (reference sequence). CDR3 length: 10 residues. For the CDR3, the DNA is TGTGCCACCCGAAGGAAAAAACTGTTTTTT. Translated: CATRRKKLFF.

The chain is built from TRBV12-3 or TRBV12-4 and TRBJ2-1; tentatively, D is TRBD2 (5 bases). Trimming stripped 6 bases from V and 8 bases from J, with 14 bases between. The CDR3 has 13 amino acids. CDR3 sequence reads: CASSLGVAHEQFF. CDR3 DNA sequence: TGTGCCAGCAGCCTCGGGGTAGCTCATGAGCAGTTCTTC.

This clonotype was observed a few times. The CDR3 DNA reads TGTGCCAGCAGTTACTCGAGCGGCGGAAGCTTAAACATTCAGTACTTC. Its translation is CASSYSSGGSLNIQYF. This sequence joins TRBV6-2 or TRBV6-3 and TRBJ2-4; D is perhaps TRBD2 (5 bases). The CDR3 sequence is 16 residues long. V was cut by 0 bases and J by 6 bases, with 15 bases left in between. From germline, CDR1 is MNHEY and CDR2 SVGEGT.

The CDR3 loop is CASSQDLAGGNKVEEQFF. As DNA, the CDR3 is TGCGCCAGCAGCCAAGATTTAGCGGGGGGGAATAAGGTGGAGGAGCAGTTCTTC. J is TRBJ2-1 and V is TRBV4-3, with 11 bases matching TRBD2. CDR3 size: 18 residues. Germline loops: CDR1 LGHNA, CDR2 YSLEER. V lost 0 bases, J lost 10 bases, and 14 bases stayed unmatched.